Listed here are 8 T cell receptor beta chains from one sample, sequenced in a study of T-cell memory formation after mild COVID-19. TCRdb used MiXCR to reprocess the 5' RACE reads, holding one entry per CDR3 protein. The sample records over 350,000 distinct CDR3 sequences, 16% being singletons. The sequenced sample consisted of PBMCs or a T cell subset sorted from them (not recorded which). The receptor source for this set is a man aged 18 to 30 who had mild COVID-19 (a few samples of this study predate the infection). Cell type and time point are not known.

For this clonotype: One end of the junction fails to match germline, which may point to a read error. This chain links TRBV15 with TRBJ2-1; 7 bases map to TRBD1. The CDR3 loop spans 13 amino acids. Germline V gene data show CDR1 as LNHNV and CDR2 as YYDKDF (reference sequence). Here the CDR3 DNA reads TGTGCCACCAGCAGAGGAGACAGGGATTCTCGGCTCTTC. Translating gives CATSRGDRDSRLF.

The sample holds a few counts of this clonotype. The chain joins TRBV5-1 to TRBJ2-2, with 10 bases matching TRBD2. The germline V gene has CDR1 SGHRS and CDR2 YFSETQ. The junction had 7 bases not matched to a gene; V was cut back by 0 bases and J by 2 bases. CDR3 length: 18 residues. The CDR3 DNA is TGCGCCAGCAGCTTGGTGTGGAGCGGGGGGGCCAACACCGGGGAGCTGTTTTTT. Protein sequence: CASSLVWSGGANTGELFF.

This clonotype was seen more than once but under ten times. The chain uses TRBV6-6 and TRBJ2-7; TRBD2 matches 7 bases. This CDR3 region has 16 residues. Trimming at V came to 2 bases and at J to 0 bases, leaving 7 bases not matched to a gene. The V gene's germline CDR1 is MNHNY and CDR2 SVGAGI (reference sequence). The CDR3: CASSYPLAGASYEQYF. The DNA for the CDR3 is TGTGCCAGCAGTTACCCATTAGCGGGCGCCTCCTACGAGCAGTACTTC.

There are a few counts of this clonotype. The chain has TRBV7-2 and TRBJ1-5; 10 bases are a match to TRBD1. Germline CDR1 reads SGHTA; CDR2 reads FQGNSA. The CDR3 length is 19 residues. The V gene end was trimmed by 0 bases and the J gene end by 0 bases; junction bases not matched to a gene: 8. The DNA of the CDR3 is TGTGCCAGCAGCTTAGCCTACGGGACAGGGGCTTATAGCAATCAGCCCCAGCATTTT. Translated, it gives CASSLAYGTGAYSNQPQHF.

The rearrangement uses TRBV6-2 or TRBV6-3 and TRBJ2-2; TRBD2 matches 7 bases. CDR1 and CDR2 (germline): MNHEY, SVGEGT. This CDR3 is built from 16 residues. With 8 bases clipped from V and 3 bases from J, the junction kept 12 bases outside the gene matches. CDR3 DNA: TGTGCCAGCCGTTTGCGGGAGATCCTCGACACCGGGGAGCTGTTTTTT. Amino acids: CASRLREILDTGELFF.

This clonotype was seen a handful of times. The CDR3: CAIWSGDPYTDTQYF. CDR3 DNA sequence: TGTGCCATCTGGTCGGGGGACCCTTACACAGATACGCAGTATTTT. This chain connects TRBV10-3 to TRBJ2-3; TRBD2 is a possible D gene (6 bases). The CDR3 totals 15 residues. Germline CDR1 ENHRY, CDR2 SYGVKD. The V gene lost 8 bases and the J gene lost 2 bases, with 17 bases spanning the gap.

This clonotype appeared a few times. The rearrangement joins TRBV7-2 to TRBJ2-2; D is unclear. Trimming stripped 5 bases from V and 7 bases from J, with 17 bases between. Germline-derived CDR1 and CDR2 are SGHTA and FQGNSA. This CDR3 is 15 amino acids long. CDR3 protein: CASSLILGTVGELFF. The DNA for the CDR3 is TGTGCCAGCAGCCTGATCCTAGGAACTGTCGGGGAGCTGTTTTTT.

The chain recombines TRBV12-3 or TRBV12-4 with TRBJ2-7; no definite D call. Deletions cut 8 bases from V and 7 bases from J, with 18 bases between. The CDR3 spans 13 residues. This CDR3 reads CASGASAGREQYF. The CDR3 nucleotides read TGTGCCAGCGGAGCGTCGGCCGGAAGGGAGCAGTACTTC.